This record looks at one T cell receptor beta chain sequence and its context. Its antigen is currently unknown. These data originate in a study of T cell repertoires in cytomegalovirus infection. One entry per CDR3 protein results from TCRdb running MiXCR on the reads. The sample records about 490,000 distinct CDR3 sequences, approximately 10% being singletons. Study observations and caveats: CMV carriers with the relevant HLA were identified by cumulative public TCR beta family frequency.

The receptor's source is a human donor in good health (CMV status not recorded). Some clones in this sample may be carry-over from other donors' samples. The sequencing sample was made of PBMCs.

The CDR3: CAISQDRNTGELFF. The DNA of the CDR3 is TGTGCCATCAGTCAAGACAGGAACACCGGGGAGCTGTTTTTT. The chain links TRBV10-3 to TRBJ2-2, with D possibly being TRBD1 (5 bases). CDR1 is ENHRY and CDR2 is SYGVKD in the germline V gene. The V and J ends lost 5 bases and 1 base respectively, with 8 bases between them. The CDR3 loop spans 14 amino acids.